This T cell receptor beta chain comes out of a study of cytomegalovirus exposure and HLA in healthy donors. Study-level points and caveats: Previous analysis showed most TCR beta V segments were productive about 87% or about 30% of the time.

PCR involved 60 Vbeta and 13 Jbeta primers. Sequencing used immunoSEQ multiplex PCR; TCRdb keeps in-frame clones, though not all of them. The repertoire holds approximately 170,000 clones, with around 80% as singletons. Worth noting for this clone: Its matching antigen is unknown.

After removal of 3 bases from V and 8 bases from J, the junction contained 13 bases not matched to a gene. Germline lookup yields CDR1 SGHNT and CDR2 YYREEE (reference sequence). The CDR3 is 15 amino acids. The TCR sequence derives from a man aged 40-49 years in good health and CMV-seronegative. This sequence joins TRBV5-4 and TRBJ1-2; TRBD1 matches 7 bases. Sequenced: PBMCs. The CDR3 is CASSYQGGSLSGYTF. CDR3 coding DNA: TGTGCCAGCAGCTATCAGGGGGGAAGCCTCTCCGGCTACACCTTC.